This TCR beta chain appears in the sequencing data of a study of T cell responses to AZD1222 COVID-19 vaccine (dated by TCRdb to the early 2020s). At the level of the whole study: A total of just over 230 trial participants underwent TCR sequencing, of whom around 210 had received two doses of AZD1222 and approximately 25 had received two doses of the MenACWY control vaccine. Trial participants were enrolled by age into subgroups of 18-55, 56-69 and 70-plus years, and around 150, 28 and 57 TCR-sequenced participants, respectively, were included in these subgroups.

A remark on this clone: The target of this receptor is not known. No much larger clone is present one base from it, and per-base qualities are unavailable.

What this sample's time point label stands for: about 28 days (+/-7) after the second vaccine dose. AZD1222 recipients with second doses at about 4 weeks or about 12 weeks were pooled, because spike-specific TCR depth and breadth did not differ between schedules. Vaccinee samples came from UK trials COV001 and COV002, including a single-blind randomized controlled phase 2/3 trial of AZD1222 (ChAdOx1 nCoV-19) in healthy adults. For TCRbeta chain sequencing, PBMC samples from trial participants were taken at day 0 and at day 28 after the second dose. The CDR3 regions of human TCRbeta chains were analyzed by immunosequencing. The source study handled its data this way. Repertoire TCRs were matched against a reference library of SARS-CoV-2-specific TCRs generated with the MIRA antigen-specificity platform. Breadth meant the fraction of unique TCRs that were SARS-CoV-2-associated, whereas depth meant the fraction of total T cells that were SARS-CoV-2-associated. Using the MIRA data, each spike-specific TCR was assigned both to the spike region to which the TCR was reactive and to a CD4 or CD8 class. Log10-transformed breadth and depth values were compared by one-way ANOVA with Sidak's multiple comparisons tests. TCRdb took over this immuneACCESS table, retaining in-frame rearrangements with V and J assigned. Such tables are incomplete; in checked studies, under half of the missing clones stem from an unresolved V gene, and the remainder is unexplained. V, J and clone size reflect that table, while D and trimming were determined from the DNA. The sample contains about 150,000 clones, approximately 87% of them found a single time. The ten largest clones take up approximately 9.1% of the sample.

Counted from cysteine to phenylalanine, this CDR3 has 17 amino acids. Only the CDR3 part of the read is kept: 51 bases, read in frame from the first base. CDR1 MRHNA and CDR2 SNTAGT are derived from the germline V gene. The junction carries 22 bases between V and J, which are trimmed by 6 bases and 4 bases respectively. Findings and caveats that apply to the study as a whole: Only a handful of AZD1222 recipients were SARS-CoV-2 seropositive at baseline, limiting conclusions about previously exposed vaccinees. In the small 56-69-year group, the increase in depth fell short of significance, most likely because of low power. Because no samples from the day 14 peak response were available, repertoires could be characterized only after the peak T cell response. Vaccine-associated CD4 TCRs spanned the whole spike protein, with dominant responses in regions 160-218 and 743-854. Reportedly, almost half of the unique spike-specific TCRs recognized epitopes lying outside the regions that are mutated in the B.1.351 and B.1.1.7 variants. A significant rise in spike-specific TCR breadth and depth was observed after two AZD1222 doses relative to day 0 and relative to MenACWY recipients. Participants were mostly white British, with more females than males. The authors suggested clonal diversity may have been underestimated.

The sample consisted of peripheral blood, taken 28 days after the second AZD1222 dose. This receptor chain uses TRBV6-4 and TRBJ2-1; the D gene is perhaps TRBD2, on 7 matching bases. This TCR was recovered from an adult who received the AZD1222 COVID-19 vaccine. The DNA sequence is given as TGTGCCAGCAGCCCATGGGGGGCTAGCGGAAGTTACAATGAGCAGTTCTTC. The translation is CASSPWGASGSYNEQFF.